This TCR beta chain emerged from a study of T-cell memory formation after mild COVID-19. TCRdb re-analysed the 5' RACE reads in MiXCR, keeping a single row per CDR3 protein. Among tens of thousands of distinct CDR3 sequences, about 13% were seen once, and the ten largest hold around two fifths. This CDR3 has 16 amino acids. Trimming took off 6 bases at V and 0 bases at J, with 15 bases between the two ends. Germline assignment: CDR1 MGHRA and CDR2 YSYEKL. The V and J genes are TRBV4-1 and TRBJ2-1; tentatively, D is TRBD1 (6 bases). The sequence was collected from a man aged 18 to 29 who had mild COVID-19 (a few samples of this study predate the infection). Cell type and time point are not known. The sequenced sample consisted of PBMCs or a T cell subset sorted from them (not recorded which). The CDR3 sequence is CASRYRDSSSYNEQFF. DNA for the CDR3: TGCGCCAGCAGATACAGGGATTCCAGCTCCTACAATGAGCAGTTCTTC.